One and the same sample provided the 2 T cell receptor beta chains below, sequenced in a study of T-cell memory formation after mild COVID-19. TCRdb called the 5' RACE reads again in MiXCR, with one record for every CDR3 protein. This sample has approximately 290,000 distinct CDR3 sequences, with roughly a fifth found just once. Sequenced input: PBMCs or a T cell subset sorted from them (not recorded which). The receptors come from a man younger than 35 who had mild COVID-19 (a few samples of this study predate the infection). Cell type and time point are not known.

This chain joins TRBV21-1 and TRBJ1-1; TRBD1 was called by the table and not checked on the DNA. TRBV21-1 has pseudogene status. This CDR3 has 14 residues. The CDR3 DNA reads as TGTGCCAGCAGCAAAGCGCTTGCAGGGCTCGAAGCTTTCTTT. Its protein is CASSKALAGLEAFF.

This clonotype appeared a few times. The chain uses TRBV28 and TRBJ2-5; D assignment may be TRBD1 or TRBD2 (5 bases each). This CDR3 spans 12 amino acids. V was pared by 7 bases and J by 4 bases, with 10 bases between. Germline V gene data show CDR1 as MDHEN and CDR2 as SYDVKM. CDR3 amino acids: CASIDGGETQYF. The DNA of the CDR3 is TGTGCCAGCATTGATGGGGGAGAGACCCAGTACTTC.